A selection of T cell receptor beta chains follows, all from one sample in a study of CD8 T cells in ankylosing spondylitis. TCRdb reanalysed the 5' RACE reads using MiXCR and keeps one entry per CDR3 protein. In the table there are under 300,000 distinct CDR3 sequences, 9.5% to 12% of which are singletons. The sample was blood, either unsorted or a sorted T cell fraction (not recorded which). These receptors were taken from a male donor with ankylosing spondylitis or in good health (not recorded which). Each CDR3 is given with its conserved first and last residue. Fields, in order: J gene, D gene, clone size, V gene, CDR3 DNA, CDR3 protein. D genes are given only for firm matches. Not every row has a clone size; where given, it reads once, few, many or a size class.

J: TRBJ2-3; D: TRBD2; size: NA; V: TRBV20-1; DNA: TGCAGTGCTAAAGTCCGACTAGCGGGAAACACAGATACGCAGTATTTT; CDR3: CSAKVRLAGNTDTQYF
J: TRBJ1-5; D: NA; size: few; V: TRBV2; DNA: TGTGCCAGCAGGGGTAGGGGACAGCCCCAGCATTTT; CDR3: CASRGRGQPQHF
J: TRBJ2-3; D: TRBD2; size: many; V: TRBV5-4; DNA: TGTGCCAGCAGCTTCCGACTAGCCCCTTGGACGCAGTATTTT; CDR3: CASSFRLAPWTQYF
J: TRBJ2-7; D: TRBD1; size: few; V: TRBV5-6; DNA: TGTGCCAGCAGCCCTGGGACAGGGCCGGGGGAGCAGTACTTC; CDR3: CASSPGTGPGEQYF
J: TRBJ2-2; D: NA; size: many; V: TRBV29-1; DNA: TGCAGCGGTGAAAGAGGCGGGGAGCTGTTTTTT; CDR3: CSGERGGELFF
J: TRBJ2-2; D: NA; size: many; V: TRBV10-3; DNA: TGTGCCATCAGTGATTTCGTAGCAGCGACCGGGGAGCTGTTTTTT; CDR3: CAISDFVAATGELFF
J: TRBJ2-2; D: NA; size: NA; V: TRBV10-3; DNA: TGTGCCATCAGTGAGTCTGGGACGAACACCGGGGCGCTGTTTTTT; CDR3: CAISESGTNTGALFF
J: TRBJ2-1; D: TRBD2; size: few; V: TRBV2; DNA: TGTGCCAGCAGAGGACTAGGTGGGTTACATGAGCAGTTCTTC; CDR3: CASRGLGGLHEQFF
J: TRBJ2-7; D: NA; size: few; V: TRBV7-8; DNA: TGTGCCAGCAGCTTATCCGGACAGCCGAGCTCCTACGAGCAGTACTTC; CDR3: CASSLSGQPSSYEQYF
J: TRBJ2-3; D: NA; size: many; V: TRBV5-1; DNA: TGCGCCAGCAGCTTGGACCGGCTGGTGGCAGATACGCAGTATTTT; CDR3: CASSLDRLVADTQYF
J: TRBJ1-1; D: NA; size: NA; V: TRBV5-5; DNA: TGTGCCAGCAGCTCCGAGGGGGACGGGAACACTGAAGCTTTCTTT; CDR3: CASSSEGDGNTEAFF
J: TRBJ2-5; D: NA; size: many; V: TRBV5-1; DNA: TGCGCCAGCAGTCACGGTGGCGGGGGCAAGGAGACCCAGTACTTC; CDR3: CASSHGGGGKETQYF
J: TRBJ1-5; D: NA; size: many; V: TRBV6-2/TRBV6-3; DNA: TGTGCCAGCAGGCATACAGCTCCCAATCAGCCCCAGCATTTT; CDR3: CASRHTAPNQPQHF
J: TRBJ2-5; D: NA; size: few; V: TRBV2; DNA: TGTGCCAGCACCGAGGAACTGGAGACCCAGTACTTC; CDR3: CASTEELETQYF
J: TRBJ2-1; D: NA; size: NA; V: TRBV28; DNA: TGTGCCAGCAGTCCCTCTGGCGGGCTCTACAATGAGCAGTTCTTC; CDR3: CASSPSGGLYNEQFF
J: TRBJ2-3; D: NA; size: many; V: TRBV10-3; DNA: TGTGCCATCAGTAAGAAAGTTAGCACAGATACGCAGTATTTT; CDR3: CAISKKVSTDTQYF
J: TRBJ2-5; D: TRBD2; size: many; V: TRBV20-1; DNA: TGCAGACCGTTCGCGGGAGAGTCGGAGACCCAGTACTTC; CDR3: CRPFAGESETQYF
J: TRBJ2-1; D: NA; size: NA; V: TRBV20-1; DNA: TGCAGTGCTACGGGTCAGGGGTTATGGAATGAGCAGTTCTTC; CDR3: CSATGQGLWNEQFF
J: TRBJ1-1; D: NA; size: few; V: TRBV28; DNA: TGTGCCAGCAGTGACCCCGGGACGAACACTGAAGCTTTCTTT; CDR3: CASSDPGTNTEAFF
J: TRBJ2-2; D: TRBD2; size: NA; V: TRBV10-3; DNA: TGTGCCATCAGTATAACCCTAGCGGGGGCTTCGAACACCGGGGAGCTGTTTTTT; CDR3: CAISITLAGASNTGELFF
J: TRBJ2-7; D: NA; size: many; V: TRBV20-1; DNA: TGCAGTGCTAGAGGGGATAGCGGCTACGAGCAGTACTTC; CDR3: CSARGDSGYEQYF
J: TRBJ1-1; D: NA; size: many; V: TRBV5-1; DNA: TGCGCCAGCAGGGAGGTATTCTTGAACACTGAAGCTTTCTTT; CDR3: CASREVFLNTEAFF
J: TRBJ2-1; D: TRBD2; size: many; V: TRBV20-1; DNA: TGCAGTGCTAGAACCAGGGCGGGCTGGACTAGCCACAATGAGCAGTTCTTC; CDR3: CSARTRAGWTSHNEQFF
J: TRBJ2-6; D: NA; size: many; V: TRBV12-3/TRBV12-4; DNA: TGTGCCAGCAGTTCCGGCAGGATAACTTCTGGGGCCAACGTCCTGACTTTC; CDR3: CASSSGRITSGANVLTF
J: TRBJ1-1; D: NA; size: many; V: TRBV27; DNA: TGTGCCAGCTTGCTTTCGATAGTGAACACTGAAGCTTTCTTT; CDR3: CASLLSIVNTEAFF
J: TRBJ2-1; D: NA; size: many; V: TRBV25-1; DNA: TGTGCCAGCAGTGAATTTGGAGGAAGTGAGCAGTTCTTC; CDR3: CASSEFGGSEQFF
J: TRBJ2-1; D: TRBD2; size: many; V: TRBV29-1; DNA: TGCAGCGTCTCATTAGGACTAGCGGATGAGCAGTTCTTC; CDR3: CSVSLGLADEQFF
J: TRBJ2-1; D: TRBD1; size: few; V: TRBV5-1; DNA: TGCGCCAGCAGCTTGTGGGGGACAGGGGAGGTCAATGAGCAGTTCTTC; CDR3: CASSLWGTGEVNEQFF
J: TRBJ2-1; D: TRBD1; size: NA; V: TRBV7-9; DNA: TGTGCCAGCAGCTTGTCCGGGACAGGGAGCAATGAGCAGTTCTTC; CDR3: CASSLSGTGSNEQFF
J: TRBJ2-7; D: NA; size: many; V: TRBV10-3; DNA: TGTGCCATCAGTGAGGCACAGGGTGAATCTCCCTACGAGCAGTACTTC; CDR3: CAISEAQGESPYEQYF
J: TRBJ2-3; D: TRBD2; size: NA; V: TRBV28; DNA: TGTGCCAGCAATATCTTAGCGGGAGGCGCAGATACGCAGTATTTT; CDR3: CASNILAGGADTQYF
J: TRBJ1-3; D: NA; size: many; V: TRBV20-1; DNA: TGCAGTGCCCAGGACCCTAACTCTGGAAACACCATATATTTT; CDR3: CSAQDPNSGNTIYF
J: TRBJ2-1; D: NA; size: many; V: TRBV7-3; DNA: TGTGCCAGCAGCTTAACCCCGAATGGCTACAATGAGCAGTTCTTC; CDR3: CASSLTPNGYNEQFF
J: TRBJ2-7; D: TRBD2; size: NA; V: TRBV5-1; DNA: TGCGCCAGCAGCTTGCGAGGGACTAGCGGAGAGCGGGGGAACGAGCAGTACTTC; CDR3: CASSLRGTSGERGNEQYF